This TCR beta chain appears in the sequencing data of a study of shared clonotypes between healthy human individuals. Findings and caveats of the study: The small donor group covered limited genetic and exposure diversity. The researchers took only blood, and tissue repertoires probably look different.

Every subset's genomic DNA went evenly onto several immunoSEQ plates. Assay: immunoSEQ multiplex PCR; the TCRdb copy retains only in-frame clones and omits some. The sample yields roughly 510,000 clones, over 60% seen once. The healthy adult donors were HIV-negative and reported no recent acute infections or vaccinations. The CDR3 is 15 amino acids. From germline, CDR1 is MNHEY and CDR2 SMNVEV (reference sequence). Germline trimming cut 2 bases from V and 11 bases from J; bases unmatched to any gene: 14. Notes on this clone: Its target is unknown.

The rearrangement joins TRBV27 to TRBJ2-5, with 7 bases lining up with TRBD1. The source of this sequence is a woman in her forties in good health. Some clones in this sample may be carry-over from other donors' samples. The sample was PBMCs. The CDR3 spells CASSLRGQGLGEQYF. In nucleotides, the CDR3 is TGTGCCAGCAGTTTAAGGGGGCAGGGTCTGGGGGAGCAGTACTTC.